These 19 T cell receptor beta chains share one sample of origin, sequenced in a study of a mutant IDH1 vaccine in newly diagnosed glioma. TCRdb's copy holds only in-frame clones and misses some; the assay was immunoSEQ multiplex PCR. In the table there are about 59,000 clones, more than 85% of which are singletons. Documented time point: baseline, week 1 (first vaccination visit). Treatment indicated: pre-vaccination baseline after standard-of-care therapy. The material sequenced was PBMCs, taken from a glioma patient treated with radiotherapy, temozolomide or both. The receptors derive from a man in his fifties with glioma.

In its sample, this clone was seen once. J is TRBJ2-1 and V is TRBV6-1; D gene ambiguous. The CDR3 covers 13 residues. Trimming pared 3 bases from V and 0 bases from J, leaving 3 bases between. Per the germline V gene, CDR1 is MNHNS and CDR2 is SASEGT. The CDR3 bases are TGTGCCAGCAGTGATAGCTCCTACAATGAGCAGTTCTTC. It specifies CASSDSSYNEQFF.

This clone came up once. The chain uses TRBV2 and TRBJ2-2; D tentatively reads TRBD1 or TRBD2 (5 bases each). The CDR3 extends over 13 amino acids. The V and J ends lost 6 bases and 6 bases respectively, with 11 bases between them. Per the germline V gene, CDR1 is SNHLY and CDR2 is FYNNEI. As DNA, the CDR3 is TGTGCCAGCAGGGCAGGGACCGCCGGGGAGCTGTTTTTT. Its protein product is CASRAGTAGELFF.

The chain links TRBV10-3 to TRBJ2-1; unclear D gene. CDR1 is ENHRY and CDR2 is SYGVKD in the germline V gene. The CDR3 is 13 residues long. V was shortened by 8 bases and J by 7 bases, with 15 bases between the two germline ends. The CDR3 DNA reads TGTGCCATCGAAACAGACGTGTCAAATGAGCAGTTCTTC. It yields the protein CAIETDVSNEQFF.

The chain links TRBV19 to TRBJ2-7; 10 positions match TRBD1. Looked up from germline, CDR1 is LNHDA and CDR2 is SQIVND (reference sequence). Germline trimming cut 4 bases from V and 2 bases from J; bases unmatched to any gene: 5. The CDR3 is 15 residues long. The CDR3 loop reads CASSTAGTGAYEQYF. The CDR3 DNA reads TGTGCCAGTAGTACCGCCGGGACAGGGGCCTACGAGCAGTACTTC. Supplemented by reference TRBV19 and TRBJ2-7, the full variable domain reads DGGITQSPKYLFRKEGQNVTLSCEQNLNHDAMYWYRQDPGQGLRLIYYSQIVNDFQKGDIAEGYSVSREKKESFPLTVTSAQKNPTAFYLCASSTAGTGAYEQYFGPGTRLTVT.

The V call is TRBV19, the J call TRBJ2-6; D not resolved. V lost 4 bases, J lost 0 bases, and 10 bases lay in between. Germline V gene lookup returns CDR1 LNHDA and CDR2 SQIVND (reference sequence). The CDR3 covers 16 residues. The CDR3 protein is CASSNPQDSGANVLTF. DNA of the CDR3: TGTGCCAGTAGTAACCCGCAAGACTCTGGGGCCAACGTCCTGACTTTC.

The chain joins TRBV6-5 to TRBJ2-7, with 8 bases identical to TRBD2. CDR1 MNHEY and CDR2 SVGAGI come from the germline V gene. The CDR3 consists of 11 residues. The V gene end was trimmed by 8 bases and the J gene end by 6 bases; junction bases not matched to a gene: 3. CDR3 loop: CASGRGVEQYF. In DNA, the CDR3 is TGTGCCAGCGGGCGGGGGGTCGAGCAGTACTTC.

The V gene is TRBV6-5, the J gene TRBJ1-5; 7 bases agree with TRBD1. Germline V lookup: CDR1 MNHEY, CDR2 SVGAGI. The V gene end was trimmed by 6 bases and the J gene end by 7 bases; junction bases not matched to a gene: 12. The length of the CDR3 is 15 residues. Here the CDR3 reads CASRSDRDGRQPQHF. CDR3 in DNA: TGTGCCAGCAGATCCGACAGGGACGGACGACAGCCCCAGCATTTT.

The chain couples TRBV28 to TRBJ1-2, with D tentatively TRBD1 (6 bases). Trimming pared 7 bases from V and 6 bases from J, leaving 21 bases between. Germline CDR1 MDHEN, CDR2 SYDVKM. The CDR3 runs to 15 residues. In nucleotides, the CDR3 is TGTGCCAGCAACCGGGGGGGCCCTTCCCAAAATGGCTACACCTTC. Protein: CASNRGGPSQNGYTF.

The chain couples TRBV6-6 to TRBJ1-1; no clear D gene. With 6 bases removed from V and 3 bases from J, the gap between germline ends came to 8 bases. The CDR3 length is 12 residues. Germline V gives CDR1 MNHNY, CDR2 SVGAGI (reference sequence). CDR3 region: CASRRDYTEAFF. The CDR3 coding sequence is TGTGCCAGCAGGAGGGATTACACTGAAGCTTTCTTT.

This clone was recorded only once. This rearrangement joins TRBV25-1 to TRBJ2-7, with TRBD1 matching 9 bases. The CDR3 is made up of 14 amino acids. The V segment lost 5 bases and the J segment 3 bases; nucleotides outside the gene matches: 5. CDR1 and CDR2 (germline): MGHDK, SYGVNS. Written as DNA, the CDR3 is TGTGCCAGCAGTATTACAGGGGGCCTCTACGAGCAGTACTTC. Translated: CASSITGGLYEQYF.

The V gene is TRBV2, the J gene TRBJ1-6, with D maybe TRBD1 (6 bases). The germline CDR1 and CDR2 sequences are SNHLY and FYNNEI. V lost 3 bases and J lost 10, with 10 bases in between. CDR3 length: 13 amino acids. The CDR3 sequence: CASSDQGLSPLHF. Written as DNA, the CDR3 is TGTGCCAGCAGTGATCAGGGGTTATCACCCCTCCACTTT. The variable domain in full, with the rest retrieved from reference TRBV2 and TRBJ1-6, is EPEVTQTPSHQVTQMGQEVILRCVPISNHLYFYWYRQILGQKVEFLVSFYNNEISEKSEIFDDQFSVERPDGSNFTLKIRSTKLEDSAMYFCASSDQGLSPLHFGNGTRLTVT.

This sequence joins TRBV5-4 and TRBJ2-5; TRBD1 matches at 11 bases. V lost 4 bases, J lost 5 bases, and 10 bases stayed unmatched. Per the germline V gene, CDR1 is SGHNT and CDR2 is YYREEE (reference sequence). CDR3 length: 16 residues. The CDR3: CASSPAGTGGFETQYF. For the CDR3, the DNA is TGTGCCAGCAGCCCGGCCGGGACAGGGGGTTTTGAGACCCAGTACTTC.

This clone was seen once. This chain links TRBV20-1 with TRBJ2-7; no firm D call. This CDR3 has 11 residues. Germline lookup yields CDR1 DFQATT and CDR2 SNEGSKA (reference sequence). Trimming cost V 6 bases and J 3 bases, with 9 bases left between them. The chain's CDR3 is CSAVGNYEQYF. CDR3 DNA sequence: TGCAGTGCCGTAGGGAACTACGAGCAGTACTTC.

Here the CDR3 reads CASSTGPGDGYTF. The CDR3, as DNA: TGTGCCAGCAGCACGGGCCCCGGGGATGGCTACACCTTC. V and J are TRBV5-4 and TRBJ1-2; D unresolved. V was cut by 4 bases and J by 6 bases, with 13 bases left in between. CDR3 length: 13 residues. Germline lookup yields CDR1 SGHNT and CDR2 YYREEE (reference sequence).

DNA for the CDR3: TGTGCCAGCAGTGAAGGGAACGGGGCCAAAAACATTCAGTACTTC. Protein sequence: CASSEGNGAKNIQYF. The rearrangement uses TRBV2 and TRBJ2-4; no reliable D call. The CDR3 covers 15 residues. V lost 1 base, J lost 1 base, and 8 bases lay in between. The germline gives CDR1 SNHLY, CDR2 FYNNEI. Combining the CDR3 with reference TRBV2 and TRBJ2-4 gives the whole variable domain EPEVTQTPSHQVTQMGQEVILRCVPISNHLYFYWYRQILGQKVEFLVSFYNNEISEKSEIFDDQFSVERPDGSNFTLKIRSTKLEDSAMYFCASSEGNGAKNIQYFGAGTRLSVL.

The rearrangement links TRBV25-1 to TRBJ2-7; 12 nucleotides align to TRBD1. The CDR3 is made up of 14 amino acids. Germline trimming cut 7 bases from V and 2 bases from J; bases unmatched to any gene: 3. Germline V gene lookup returns CDR1 MGHDK and CDR2 SYGVNS. The chain's CDR3 is CASTGTGGTYEQYF. The CDR3 coding sequence is TGTGCCAGCACTGGGACAGGGGGCACCTACGAGCAGTACTTC.

This clone was seen a single time. The V call is TRBV5-4, the J call TRBJ2-2; 8 bases line up with TRBD1. In germline, CDR1 is SGHNT, CDR2 YYREEE (reference sequence). This CDR3 is built from 16 residues. The V gene end was trimmed by 6 bases and the J gene end by 0 bases; junction bases not matched to a gene: 7. The DNA of the CDR3 is TGTGCCAGCAATGGACAGGGAGGATCGAACACCGGGGAGCTGTTTTTT. It codes for CASNGQGGSNTGELFF.

The genes are TRBV6-5 and TRBJ1-1, with D possibly matching TRBD1 (6 bases). Germline CDR1 and CDR2: MNHEY and SVGAGI. V gave up 6 bases and J gave up 4 bases, with 9 bases separating them. The CDR3 contains 12 residues. Here the CDR3 reads CASRTGATEAFF. The CDR3 DNA sequence: TGTGCCAGCAGAACGGGGGCCACTGAAGCTTTCTTT.

This chain joins TRBV6-1 and TRBJ2-5; the match to TRBD2 covers 9 bases. With 2 bases clipped from V and 5 bases from J, the junction kept 9 bases outside the gene matches. CDR1 is MNHNS, CDR2 SASEGT, per germline. The CDR3 is made up of 16 amino acids. The CDR3 loop is CASSESLSGSGETQYF. The CDR3 DNA sequence: TGTGCCAGCAGTGAATCCCTTAGCGGGAGCGGCGAGACCCAGTACTTC.